The next 5 T cell receptor beta chains were all read from a single sample in a study of breast tumors, draining lymph nodes, adjacent tissues. Samples came from axillary lymph nodes draining the breast cancer. TCRdb ran MiXCR on the multiplex PCR reads and lists one entry per CDR3 protein. The table includes 120,000 or so distinct CDR3 sequences, about 20% detected once. Sequencing was done on a sample of axillary lymph node tissue. These receptors were taken from a female donor with breast cancer. Some clones in this sample may be carry-over from other donors' samples.

This clonotype has ten or more counts. V is TRBV5-6 and J is TRBJ2-1; 10 bases line up with TRBD1. The CDR3 sequence is 16 residues long. The V gene end was trimmed by 1 base and the J gene end by 3 bases; junction bases not matched to a gene: 4. Germline V gives CDR1 SGHDT, CDR2 YYEEEE. CDR3 region: CASSLLRTGGYNEQFF. CDR3 coding DNA: TGTGCCAGCAGCTTGCTTAGGACAGGGGGCTACAATGAGCAGTTCTTC.

This clonotype was seen at least ten times. The rearrangement links TRBV10-3 to TRBJ2-7; unclear D gene. V lost 0 bases to trimming and J lost 2 bases, with 8 bases between them. Germline V gives CDR1 ENHRY, CDR2 SYGVKD. The CDR3 totals 14 residues. The CDR3 loop is CAISESARTYEQYF. The CDR3 DNA reads TGTGCCATCAGTGAGTCAGCTAGGACCTACGAGCAGTACTTC.

Concerning this clonotype: A read error may explain this, as a much larger clone is one base away. V and J are TRBV19 and TRBJ2-2; 8 nucleotides match TRBD2. The CDR3 loop spans 14 amino acids. V lost 5 bases to trimming and J lost 7 bases; unmatched junction nucleotides: 6. Germline CDR1 is LNHDA and CDR2 is SQIVND (reference sequence). In DNA, the CDR3 is TGTGCCAGTAGTCCCGGGACTAGTGTCGGGGAGCTGTTTTTT. It codes for CASSPGTSVGELFF. The full variable domain, with the rest looked up from reference TRBV19 and TRBJ2-2, is DGGITQSPKYLFRKEGQNVTLSCEQNLNHDAMYWYRQDPGQGLRLIYYSQIVNDFQKGDIAEGYSVSREKKESFPLTVTSAQKNPTAFYLCASSPGTSVGELFFGEGSRLTVL.

This chain connects TRBV7-2 to TRBJ2-6, with D unclear. The CDR3 is made up of 17 amino acids. CDR1 is SGHTA and CDR2 is FQGNSA in the germline V gene. The germline V and J ends were trimmed by 1 base and 0 bases, with 10 bases remaining between them. The CDR3 bases are TGTGCCAGCAGCTTAGGACCCCGTGGCTCTGGGGCCAACGTCCTGACTTTC. This sequence encodes CASSLGPRGSGANVLTF. Variable domain in full (rest from reference TRBV7-2 and TRBJ2-6): GAGVSQSPSNKVTEKGKDVELRCDPISGHTALYWYRQSLGQGLEFLIYFQGNSAPDKSGLPSDRFSAERTGGSVSTLTIQRTQQEDSAVYLCASSLGPRGSGANVLTFGAGSRLTVL.

This clonotype appeared many times. This sequence joins TRBV29-1 and TRBJ2-1; 8 nucleotides match TRBD2. CDR3 length: 15 residues. Per germline, CDR1 SQVTM and CDR2 ANQGSEA. J was trimmed by 0 bases and V by 4 bases; bases with no gene match: 5. The CDR3 bases are TGCAGCGTTGGGGAGCGGGGGAGCTCCTACAATGAGCAGTTCTTC. This translates into CSVGERGSSYNEQFF.